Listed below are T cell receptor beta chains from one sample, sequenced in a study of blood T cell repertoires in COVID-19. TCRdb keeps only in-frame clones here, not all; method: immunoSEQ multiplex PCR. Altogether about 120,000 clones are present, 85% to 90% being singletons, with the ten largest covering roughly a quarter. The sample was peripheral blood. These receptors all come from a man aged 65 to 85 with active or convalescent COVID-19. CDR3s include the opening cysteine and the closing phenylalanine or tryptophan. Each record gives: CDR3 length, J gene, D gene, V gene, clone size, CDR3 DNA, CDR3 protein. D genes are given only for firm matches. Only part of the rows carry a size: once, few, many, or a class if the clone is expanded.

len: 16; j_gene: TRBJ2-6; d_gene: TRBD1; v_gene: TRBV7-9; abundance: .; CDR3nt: TGTGCCAGCGGGGGACAGGGGAACTCTGGGGCCAACGTCCTGACTTTC; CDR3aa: CASGGQGNSGANVLTF
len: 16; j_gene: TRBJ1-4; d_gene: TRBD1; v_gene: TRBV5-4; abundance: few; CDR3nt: TGTGCCAGCAGCGTGGCCGGGACAGGCAATAATGAAAAACTGTTTTTT; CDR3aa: CASSVAGTGNNEKLFF
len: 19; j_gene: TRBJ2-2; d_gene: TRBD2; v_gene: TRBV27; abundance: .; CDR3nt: TGTGCCAGCAGTCCGGGTAGGGGTAGCGGGAGGGCCGACACCGGGGAGCTGTTTTTT; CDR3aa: CASSPGRGSGRADTGELFF
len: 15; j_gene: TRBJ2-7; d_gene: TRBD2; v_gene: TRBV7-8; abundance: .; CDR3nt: TGTGCCAGTCATAAAACTAGCGGGGCCTACTACGAGCAGTACTTC; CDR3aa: CASHKTSGAYYEQYF
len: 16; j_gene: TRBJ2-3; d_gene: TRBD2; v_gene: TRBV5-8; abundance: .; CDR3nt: TGTGCCAGCAGCCGCCTTATGACTAGCGGCACAGATACGCAGTATTTT; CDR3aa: CASSRLMTSGTDTQYF
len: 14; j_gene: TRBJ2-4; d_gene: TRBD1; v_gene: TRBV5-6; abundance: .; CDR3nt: TGTGCCAGCAGCTTCCAGGGGGAAAAAAACATTCAGTACTTC; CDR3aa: CASSFQGEKNIQYF
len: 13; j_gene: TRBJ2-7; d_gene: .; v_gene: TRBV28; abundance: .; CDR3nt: TGTGCCAGCAGGGGGGGGACACCCTACGAGCAGTACTTC; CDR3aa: CASRGGTPYEQYF
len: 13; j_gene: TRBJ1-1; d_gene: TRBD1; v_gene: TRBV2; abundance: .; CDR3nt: TGTGCCAGCAGTTACAGGGGTAACACTGAAGCTTTCTTT; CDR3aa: CASSYRGNTEAFF
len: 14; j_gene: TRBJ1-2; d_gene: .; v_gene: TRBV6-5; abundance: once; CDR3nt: TGTGCCAGCAGTTACGGGAGGGCCTCTGCGGGCTACACCTTC; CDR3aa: CASSYGRASAGYTF
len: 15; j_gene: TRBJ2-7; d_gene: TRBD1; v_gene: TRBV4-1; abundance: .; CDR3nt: TGCGCCAGCAGCCAAGTGGGGACAGGGGAATACGAGCAGTACTTC; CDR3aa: CASSQVGTGEYEQYF
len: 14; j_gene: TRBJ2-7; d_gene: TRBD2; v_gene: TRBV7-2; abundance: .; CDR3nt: TGTGCCAGCAGCTTAGGCGGGAGTGGGTACGAGCAGTACTTC; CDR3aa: CASSLGGSGYEQYF
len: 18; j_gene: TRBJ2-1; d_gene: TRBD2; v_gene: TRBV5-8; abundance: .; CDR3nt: TGTGCCAGCAGCGGTGGACTAGCGGGACTCCTCTCCTACAATGAGCAGTTCTTC; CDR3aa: CASSGGLAGLLSYNEQFF
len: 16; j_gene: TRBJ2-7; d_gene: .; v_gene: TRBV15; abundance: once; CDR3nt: TGTGCCACCAGCAGAGGAGTTACTGCCACCTCCTACGAGCAGTACTTC; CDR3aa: CATSRGVTATSYEQYF
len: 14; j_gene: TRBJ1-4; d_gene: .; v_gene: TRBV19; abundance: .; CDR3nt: TGTGCCAGTAGTCCCCAGGACGCTGAGGGAAAACTGTTTTTT; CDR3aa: CASSPQDAEGKLFF
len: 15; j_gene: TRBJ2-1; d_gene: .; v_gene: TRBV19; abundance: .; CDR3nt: TGTGCCAGTAGTGTTAGCGGAAGTTCCTACAATGAGCAGTTCTTC; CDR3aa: CASSVSGSSYNEQFF